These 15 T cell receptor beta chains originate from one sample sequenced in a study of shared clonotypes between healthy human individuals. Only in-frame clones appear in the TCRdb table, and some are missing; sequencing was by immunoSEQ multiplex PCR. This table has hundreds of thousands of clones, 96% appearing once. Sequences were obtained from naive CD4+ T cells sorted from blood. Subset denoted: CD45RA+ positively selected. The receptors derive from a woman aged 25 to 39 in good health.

The CDR3 nucleotides are TGTGCCACCAGCAGAGATCGGGCGAACCTAGCCAAAAACATTCAGTACTTC. Translated: CATSRDRANLAKNIQYF. The chain uses TRBV15 and TRBJ2-4; D gene uncertain. Looked up from germline, CDR1 is LNHNV and CDR2 is YYDKDF (reference sequence). V was clipped by 0 bases and J by 0 bases, with 12 bases between them. The CDR3 totals 17 residues.

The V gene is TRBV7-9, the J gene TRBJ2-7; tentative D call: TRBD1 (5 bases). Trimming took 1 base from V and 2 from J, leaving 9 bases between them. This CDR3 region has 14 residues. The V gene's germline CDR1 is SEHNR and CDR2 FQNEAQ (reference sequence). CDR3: CASSLDRRTYEQYF. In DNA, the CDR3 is TGTGCCAGCAGCTTAGACAGGAGAACCTACGAGCAGTACTTC.

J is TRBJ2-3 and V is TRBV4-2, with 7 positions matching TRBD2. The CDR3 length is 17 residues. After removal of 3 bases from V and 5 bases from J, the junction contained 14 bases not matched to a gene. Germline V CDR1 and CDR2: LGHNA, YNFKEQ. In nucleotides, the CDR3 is TGTGCCAGCAGCCACACCCTAGGCGGGGGAGGTGGAGATACGCAGTATTTT. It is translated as CASSHTLGGGGGDTQYF.

CDR3 DNA: TGTGCCAGCAGTCCACTGCCCTATCTGGCAGATACGCAGTATTTT. Its translation is CASSPLPYLADTQYF. This chain links TRBV6-1 with TRBJ2-3; unclear D gene. CDR3 size: 15 residues. CDR1 MNHNS and CDR2 SASEGT come from the germline V gene. Trimming shortened V by 5 bases and J by 4 bases, and 16 bases separated the two germline ends.

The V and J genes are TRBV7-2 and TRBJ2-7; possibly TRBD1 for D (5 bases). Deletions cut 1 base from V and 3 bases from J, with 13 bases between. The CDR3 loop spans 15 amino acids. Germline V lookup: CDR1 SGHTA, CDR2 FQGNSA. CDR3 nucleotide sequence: TGTGCCAGCAGCTTAGTGTCTGCAGGGCGCTACGAGCAGTACTTC. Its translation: CASSLVSAGRYEQYF. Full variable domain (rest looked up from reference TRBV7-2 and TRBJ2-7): GAGVSQSPSNKVTEKGKDVELRCDPISGHTALYWYRQSLGQGLEFLIYFQGNSAPDKSGLPSDRFSAERTGGSVSTLTIQRTQQEDSAVYLCASSLVSAGRYEQYFGPGTRLTVT.

CDR3 in amino acids: CASSGQGYEKLFF. The CDR3 DNA reads as TGTGCCAGCAGTGGACAGGGTTATGAAAAACTGTTTTTT. The genes are TRBV25-1 and TRBJ1-4; 7 nucleotides align to TRBD1. Germline V gene sequence: CDR1 MGHDK, CDR2 SYGVNS. The CDR3 totals 13 residues. Trimming took 4 bases from V and 6 from J; bases not matched to a gene: 2.

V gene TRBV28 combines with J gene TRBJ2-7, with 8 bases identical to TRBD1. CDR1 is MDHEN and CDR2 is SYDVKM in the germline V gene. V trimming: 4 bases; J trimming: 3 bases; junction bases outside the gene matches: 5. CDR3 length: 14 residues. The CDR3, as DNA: TGTGCCAGCAGTTCGACAGGGGTGGGCTACGAGCAGTACTTC. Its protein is CASSSTGVGYEQYF. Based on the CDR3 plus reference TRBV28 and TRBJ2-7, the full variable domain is DVKVTQSSRYLVKRTGEKVFLECVQDMDHENMFWYRQDPGLGLRLIYFSYDVKMKEKGDIPEGYSVSREKKERFSLILESASTNQTSMYLCASSSTGVGYEQYFGPGTRLTVT.

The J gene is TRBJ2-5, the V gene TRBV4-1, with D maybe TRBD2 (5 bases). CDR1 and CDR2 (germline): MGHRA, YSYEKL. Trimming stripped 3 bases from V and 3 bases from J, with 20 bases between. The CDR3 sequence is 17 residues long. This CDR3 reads CASSQMEGQRREETQYF. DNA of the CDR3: TGCGCCAGCAGCCAGATGGAAGGGCAGCGGAGAGAAGAGACCCAGTACTTC.

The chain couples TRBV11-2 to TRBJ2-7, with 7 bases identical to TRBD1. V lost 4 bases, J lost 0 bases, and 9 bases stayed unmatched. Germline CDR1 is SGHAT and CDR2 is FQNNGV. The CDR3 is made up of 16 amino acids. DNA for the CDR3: TGTGCCAGCAGCTCCATCCGGACAGGCCGCTCCTACGAGCAGTACTTC. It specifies CASSSIRTGRSYEQYF.

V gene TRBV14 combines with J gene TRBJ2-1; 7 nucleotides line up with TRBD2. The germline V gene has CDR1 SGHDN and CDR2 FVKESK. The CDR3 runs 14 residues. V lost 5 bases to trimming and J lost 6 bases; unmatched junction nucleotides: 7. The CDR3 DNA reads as TGTGCCAGCAGCAACTGGGACTACTCCAATGAGCAGTTCTTC. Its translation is CASSNWDYSNEQFF.

CDR3 amino acids: CASSISGTAINYGYTF. DNA of the CDR3: TGTGCCAGTAGTATTTCCGGGACAGCAATTAACTATGGCTACACCTTC. The chain recombines TRBV19 with TRBJ1-2; 7 nucleotides line up with TRBD1. V was clipped by 3 bases and J by 1 base; unmatched bases: 8. The germline gives CDR1 LNHDA, CDR2 SQIVND (reference sequence). CDR3 length: 16 residues.

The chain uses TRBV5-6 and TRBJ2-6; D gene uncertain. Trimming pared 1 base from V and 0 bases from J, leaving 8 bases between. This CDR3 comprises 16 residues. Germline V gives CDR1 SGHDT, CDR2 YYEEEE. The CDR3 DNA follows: TGTGCCAGCAGCTTGATCGCAGTCTCTGGGGCCAACGTCCTGACTTTC. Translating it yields CASSLIAVSGANVLTF.

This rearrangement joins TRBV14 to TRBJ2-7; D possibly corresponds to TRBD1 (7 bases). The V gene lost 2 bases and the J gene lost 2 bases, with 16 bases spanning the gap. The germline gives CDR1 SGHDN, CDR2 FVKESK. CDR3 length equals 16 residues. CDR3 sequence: CASSQRRGLWTYEQYF. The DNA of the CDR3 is TGTGCCAGCAGCCAACGGAGGGGGCTCTGGACCTACGAGCAGTACTTC.

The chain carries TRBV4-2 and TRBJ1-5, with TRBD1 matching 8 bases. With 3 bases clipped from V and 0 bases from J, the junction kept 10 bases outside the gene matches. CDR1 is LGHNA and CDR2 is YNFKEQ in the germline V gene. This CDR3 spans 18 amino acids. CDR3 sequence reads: CASSHAPGTGFSNQPQHF. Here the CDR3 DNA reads TGTGCCAGCAGCCATGCCCCCGGGACAGGCTTTAGCAATCAGCCCCAGCATTTT.

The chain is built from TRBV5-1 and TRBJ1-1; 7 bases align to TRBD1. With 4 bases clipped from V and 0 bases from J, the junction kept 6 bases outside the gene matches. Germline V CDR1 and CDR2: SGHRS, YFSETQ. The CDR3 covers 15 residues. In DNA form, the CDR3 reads TGCGCCAGCAGCACTACAGGGGATCTGAACACTGAAGCTTTCTTT. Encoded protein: CASSTTGDLNTEAFF.